These 7 T cell receptor beta chains share one sample of origin, sequenced in a study of T cell changes during pregnancy in multiple sclerosis. Clones were sequenced by immunoSEQ multiplex PCR, and TCRdb holds only the in-frame ones, with some missing. In the table there are 45,000 to 50,000 clones, around 91% of which are singletons. Sample: CD4+ T cells from peripheral blood mononuclear cells, taken in the second trimester of pregnancy. The receptors derive from a female donor in good health, enrolled as a control in a pregnancy study.

The CDR3: CASSLLAETQYF. CDR3 coding DNA: TGTGCCAGCAGCTTATTAGCCGAGACCCAGTACTTC. This chain joins TRBV7-9 and TRBJ2-5; D is unclear. Germline assignment: CDR1 SEHNR and CDR2 FQNEAQ (reference sequence). The germline V and J ends were trimmed by 2 bases and 5 bases, with 6 bases remaining between them. The length of the CDR3 is 12 residues.

This sequence joins TRBV4-2 and TRBJ2-1; 8 bases agree with TRBD1. V lost 8 bases to trimming and J lost 3 bases; unmatched junction nucleotides: 6. Germline V gene data show CDR1 as LGHNA and CDR2 as YNFKEQ. The CDR3 is 14 amino acids. The CDR3 DNA sequence: TGTGCCAGCGGGACAGGTGGAGGCTACAATGAGCAGTTCTTC. The encoded protein is CASGTGGGYNEQFF.

V usage is TRBV4-3 and J usage is TRBJ2-2; TRBD2 aligns across 10 bases. Germline CDR1 is LGHNA and CDR2 is YSLEER. V was clipped by 1 base and J by 0 bases; unmatched bases: 2. The CDR3 runs to 17 residues. In DNA, the CDR3 is TGCGCCAGCAGCCAAGTAGCGGGGGGCCCGAACACCGGGGAGCTGTTTTTT. Translating it yields CASSQVAGGPNTGELFF.

The chain joins TRBV27 to TRBJ2-1, with TRBD2 matching over 9 bases. This CDR3 has 17 amino acids. Germline CDR1 MNHEY, CDR2 SMNVEV (reference sequence). With V trimmed by 2 bases and J by 8 bases, 13 bases remained unmatched. CDR3 DNA sequence: TGTGCCAGCAGTTTAATCGTGCGGCGGGGGGGGTTCTATGAGCAGTTCTTC. Protein sequence: CASSLIVRRGGFYEQFF.

This clone was seen a few times. The chain recombines TRBV5-1 with TRBJ1-2; TRBD1 aligns across 9 bases. The CDR3 contains 14 residues. Germline CDR1 and CDR2: SGHRS and YFSETQ. Trimming at V came to 0 bases and at J to 3 bases, leaving 0 bases not matched to a gene. The CDR3 coding sequence is TGCGCCAGCAGCTTGGGGACAGGGGACTATGGCTACACCTTC. Encoded protein: CASSLGTGDYGYTF.

The V and J genes are TRBV19 and TRBJ2-7; the match to TRBD2 covers 11 bases. The V gene's germline CDR1 is LNHDA and CDR2 SQIVND (reference sequence). The CDR3 loop spans 15 amino acids. V was clipped by 3 bases and J by 3 bases; unmatched bases: 4. The CDR3 loop is CASSIGGTSGYEQYF. CDR3 in DNA: TGTGCCAGTAGTATTGGCGGGACTAGCGGCTACGAGCAGTACTTC.

V usage is TRBV30 and J usage is TRBJ1-2; no definite D call. V lost 4 bases, J lost 7 bases, and 16 bases lay in between. Germline V lookup: CDR1 GTSNPN, CDR2 SVGIG (reference sequence). The CDR3 totals 13 residues. Here the CDR3 reads CAWKRTWAGGYTF. CDR3 DNA sequence: TGTGCCTGGAAGAGGACCTGGGCGGGTGGCTACACCTTC. Filled out from reference TRBV30 and TRBJ1-2, the complete variable domain reads SQTIHQWPATLVQPVGSPLSLECTVEGTSNPNLYWYRQAAGRGLQLLFYSVGIGQISSEVPQNLSASRPQDRQFILSSKKLLLSDSGFYLCAWKRTWAGGYTFGSGTRLTVV.